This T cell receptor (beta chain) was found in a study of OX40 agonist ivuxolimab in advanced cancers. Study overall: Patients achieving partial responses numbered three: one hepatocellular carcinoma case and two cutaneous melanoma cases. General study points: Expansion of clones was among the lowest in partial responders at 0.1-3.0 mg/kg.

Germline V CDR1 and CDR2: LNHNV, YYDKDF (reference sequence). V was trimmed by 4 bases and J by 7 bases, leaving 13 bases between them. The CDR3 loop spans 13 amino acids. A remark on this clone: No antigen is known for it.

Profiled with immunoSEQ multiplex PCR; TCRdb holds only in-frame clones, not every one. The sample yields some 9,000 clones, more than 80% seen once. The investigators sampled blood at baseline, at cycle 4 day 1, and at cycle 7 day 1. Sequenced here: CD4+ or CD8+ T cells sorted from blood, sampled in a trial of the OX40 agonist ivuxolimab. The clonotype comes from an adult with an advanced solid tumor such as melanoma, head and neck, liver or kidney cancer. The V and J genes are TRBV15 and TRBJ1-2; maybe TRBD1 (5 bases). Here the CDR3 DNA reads TGTGCCACCAGCACGGAGGGGAGAGCTGGCTACACCTTC. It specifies CATSTEGRAGYTF.